Shown below are 18 T cell receptor beta chains from a single sample sequenced in a study of T cell changes during pregnancy in multiple sclerosis. Produced via immunoSEQ multiplex PCR; TCRdb's table is partial and in-frame only. The repertoire holds around 80,000 clones, approximately 95% seen once, with more than 0.75% in the top ten. The sample in question was peripheral blood, obtained in the second trimester of pregnancy. These receptors came from a female donor in good health, enrolled as a control in a pregnancy study.

The chain employs TRBV9 and TRBJ2-5; TRBD2 agrees at 14 bases. The junction had 1 base not matched to a gene; V was cut back by 2 bases and J by 4 bases. Looked up from germline, CDR1 is SGDLS and CDR2 is YYNGEE. This CDR3 has 15 amino acids. The chain's CDR3 is CASSVTSGRGETQYF. The CDR3 DNA reads TGTGCCAGCAGCGTGACTAGCGGGAGGGGAGAGACCCAGTACTTC. Supplemented by reference TRBV9 and TRBJ2-5, the full variable domain reads DSGVTQTPKHLITATGQRVTLRCSPRSGDLSVYWYQQSLDQGLQFLIQYYNGEERAKGNILERFSAQQFPDLHSELNLSSLELGDSALYFCASSVTSGRGETQYFGPGTRLLVL.

The chain is built from TRBV6-1 and TRBJ2-3; D is unclear. CDR3 length equals 17 residues. Germline CDR1 and CDR2: MNHNS and SASEGT. V was trimmed by 0 bases and J by 10 bases, leaving 23 bases between them. The DNA of the CDR3 is TGTGCCAGCAGTGAAGCCCCACGCTTCCGGAGTCTTCCATCGCAGTATTTT. Translation gives CASSEAPRFRSLPSQYF.

The chain carries TRBV5-5 and TRBJ2-3; a weak D match, TRBD2 (5 bases). The length of the CDR3 is 16 residues. The V and J ends lost 7 bases and 0 bases respectively, with 18 bases between them. Germline-derived CDR1 and CDR2 are SGHKS and YYEKEE (reference sequence). The CDR3 DNA reads TGTGCCAGCTCATTGTCGGTAGCGTTTAGCACAGATACGCAGTATTTT. Translating it yields CASSLSVAFSTDTQYF.

The V call is TRBV5-6, the J call TRBJ1-1, with 10 bases that match TRBD1. This CDR3 contains 14 residues. J gave up 5 bases and V 4 bases, and 5 bases lay outside the gene matches. CDR1 SGHDT and CDR2 YYEEEE come from the germline V gene. The CDR3 coding sequence is TGTGCCAGCAGCCTGGGACAGGGGAGGACTGAAGCTTTCTTT. Encoded protein: CASSLGQGRTEAFF. Based on the CDR3 plus reference TRBV5-6 and TRBJ1-1, the full variable domain is DAGVTQSPTHLIKTRGQQVTLRCSPKSGHDTVSWYQQALGQGPQFIFQYYEEEERQRGNFPDRFSGHQFPNYSSELNVNALLLGDSALYLCASSLGQGRTEAFFGQGTRLTVV.

V is TRBV7-9 and J is TRBJ2-7, with D maybe TRBD1 (5 bases). V was trimmed by 5 bases and J by 4 bases, leaving 12 bases between them. Per the germline V gene, CDR1 is SEHNR and CDR2 is FQNEAQ (reference sequence). This CDR3 region has 13 residues. In nucleotides, the CDR3 is TGTGCCAGCAGCAATACAGGCGCATACGAGCAGTACTTC. This encodes CASSNTGAYEQYF.

This chain connects TRBV5-4 to TRBJ2-1; 10 bases align to TRBD2. The germline gives CDR1 SGHNT, CDR2 YYREEE (reference sequence). Losses at the gene ends were 0 bases for V and 6 bases for J; bases not matched to a gene: 6. The CDR3 totals 16 residues. Here the CDR3 DNA reads TGTGCCAGCAGCTTGGGAGGGCTAGCGGGAGTCAATGAGCAGTTCTTC. Its translation: CASSLGGLAGVNEQFF.

The chain has TRBV5-8 and TRBJ2-7; 9 nucleotides match TRBD1. Germline V CDR1 and CDR2: SGHTS, YDEGEE. This CDR3 has 15 residues. The V and J ends lost 2 bases and 1 base, in that order; junction bases with no gene match: 4. Here the CDR3 DNA reads TGTGCCAGCAGCTTACAGGGGGCTGGGTCCTACGAGCAGTACTTC. As protein: CASSLQGAGSYEQYF.

This chain links TRBV7-9 with TRBJ1-5, with a weak D call TRBD1 (6 bases). The germline gives CDR1 SEHNR, CDR2 FQNEAQ (reference sequence). The CDR3 spans 14 residues. V gave up 5 bases and J gave up 2 bases, with 10 bases separating them. The CDR3 bases are TGTGCCAGCAGCGTACAGGGAGGCAATCAGCCCCAGCATTTT. Protein sequence: CASSVQGGNQPQHF.

This rearrangement joins TRBV2 to TRBJ2-2; 8 nucleotides align to TRBD1. Germline loops: CDR1 SNHLY, CDR2 FYNNEI. The CDR3 has 12 residues. The V and J ends lost 5 bases and 8 bases, in that order; junction bases with no gene match: 1. The CDR3 DNA is TGTGCCAGCAGTTGGGACAGGGGGGAGCTGTTTTTT. This sequence encodes CASSWDRGELFF.

This chain uses TRBV28 with TRBJ2-1; 7 bases map to TRBD2. CDR3 length: 14 residues. Germline-derived CDR1 and CDR2 are MDHEN and SYDVKM. V dropped 6 bases and J dropped 10; count of bases not matched to a gene: 12. In nucleotides, the CDR3 is TGTGCCAGCAGCCTCCACGGGGGGTATGGGGAGCAGTTCTTC. The encoded protein is CASSLHGGYGEQFF.

As DNA, the CDR3 is TGCGCCAGCAGCCAAGATGGGCGAGGGTTAGGTCAGCCCCAGCATTTT. Its translation is CASSQDGRGLGQPQHF. This chain connects TRBV4-1 to TRBJ1-5; D call uncertain. V dropped 0 bases and J dropped 6 bases, with 15 bases sitting between them. Germline lookup yields CDR1 MGHRA and CDR2 YSYEKL. The CDR3 sequence is 16 residues long.

The rearrangement joins TRBV5-1 to TRBJ2-1; 7 bases map to TRBD2. The CDR3 contains 15 residues. Germline-derived CDR1 and CDR2 are SGHRS and YFSETQ. V trimming: 1 base; J trimming: 6 bases; junction bases outside the gene matches: 7. CDR3 protein: CASSLRQGGSNEQFF. CDR3 DNA: TGCGCCAGCAGCTTGAGGCAGGGAGGGAGCAATGAGCAGTTCTTC. The variable domain in full, completed from reference TRBV5-1 and TRBJ2-1, reads KAGVTQTPRYLIKTRGQQVTLSCSPISGHRSVSWYQQTPGQGLQFLFEYFSETQRNKGNFPGRFSGRQFSNSRSEMNVSTLELGDSALYLCASSLRQGGSNEQFFGPGTRLTVL.

The chain carries TRBV7-9 and TRBJ2-5; TRBD1 matches 7 bases. V was pared by 1 base and J by 4 bases, with 9 bases of the junction left unmatched. The CDR3 is 16 residues long. Germline loops: CDR1 SEHNR, CDR2 FQNEAQ (reference sequence). CDR3 coding DNA: TGTGCCAGCAGCTTAGGAGGTAGAGGGGACAGAGAGACCCAGTACTTC. It specifies CASSLGGRGDRETQYF.

This chain links TRBV29-1 with TRBJ2-5, with D possibly matching TRBD1 (6 bases). The CDR3 totals 15 residues. The ends were cut back, 4 bases at V and 5 bases at J, with 20 bases in the middle. Germline loops: CDR1 SQVTM, CDR2 ANQGSEA. CDR3 in DNA: TGCAGCGTTGGGCCCCCGGGTGGGGGCCGGGAGACCCAGTACTTC. The encoded protein is CSVGPPGGGRETQYF.

J is TRBJ1-3 and V is TRBV28, with TRBD1 matching over 9 bases. Germline-derived CDR1 and CDR2 are MDHEN and SYDVKM. Trimming took 11 bases from V and 4 from J; bases not matched to a gene: 6. The CDR3 loop spans 13 amino acids. The CDR3 spells CAGAGQGGNTIYF. The DNA for the CDR3 is TGTGCCGGGGCTGGACAGGGGGGAAACACCATATATTTT.

The chain joins TRBV2 to TRBJ2-7; TRBD2 matches at 7 bases. The V gene end was trimmed by 6 bases and the J gene end by 5 bases; junction bases not matched to a gene: 7. Germline values: CDR1 SNHLY, CDR2 FYNNEI. This CDR3 region has 13 residues. CDR3 in DNA: TGTGCCAGCAGGGAAACTAGCGTCCACGAGCAGTACTTC. It translates to CASRETSVHEQYF.

About this clone: The junction shows a germline mismatch at one end, possibly a read error. The V gene is TRBV28, the J gene TRBJ2-3; possible D gene TRBD2, 7 bases. Germline CDR1 and CDR2: MDHEN and SYDVKM. The CDR3 is made up of 21 amino acids. The CDR3 DNA reads as TGTGCCGGCAGTTTAAGTTGGGGGCCTACAGTTGGGGGGGTTGGCACAGATACGCAGTATTTT. The encoded protein is CAGSLSWGPTVGGVGTDTQYF.

The CDR3 region has the DNA TGTGCCACCAGCCACCTCCGGGCTAGCGGGATGAAGGGGTGGGATGAGCAGTTCTTC. It translates to CATSHLRASGMKGWDEQFF. The chain carries TRBV15 and TRBJ2-1, with TRBD2 matching 9 bases. Losses at the gene ends were 5 bases for V and 8 bases for J; bases not matched to a gene: 22. The CDR3 contains 19 residues. CDR1 and CDR2 from the germline V gene are LNHNV and YYDKDF (reference sequence).